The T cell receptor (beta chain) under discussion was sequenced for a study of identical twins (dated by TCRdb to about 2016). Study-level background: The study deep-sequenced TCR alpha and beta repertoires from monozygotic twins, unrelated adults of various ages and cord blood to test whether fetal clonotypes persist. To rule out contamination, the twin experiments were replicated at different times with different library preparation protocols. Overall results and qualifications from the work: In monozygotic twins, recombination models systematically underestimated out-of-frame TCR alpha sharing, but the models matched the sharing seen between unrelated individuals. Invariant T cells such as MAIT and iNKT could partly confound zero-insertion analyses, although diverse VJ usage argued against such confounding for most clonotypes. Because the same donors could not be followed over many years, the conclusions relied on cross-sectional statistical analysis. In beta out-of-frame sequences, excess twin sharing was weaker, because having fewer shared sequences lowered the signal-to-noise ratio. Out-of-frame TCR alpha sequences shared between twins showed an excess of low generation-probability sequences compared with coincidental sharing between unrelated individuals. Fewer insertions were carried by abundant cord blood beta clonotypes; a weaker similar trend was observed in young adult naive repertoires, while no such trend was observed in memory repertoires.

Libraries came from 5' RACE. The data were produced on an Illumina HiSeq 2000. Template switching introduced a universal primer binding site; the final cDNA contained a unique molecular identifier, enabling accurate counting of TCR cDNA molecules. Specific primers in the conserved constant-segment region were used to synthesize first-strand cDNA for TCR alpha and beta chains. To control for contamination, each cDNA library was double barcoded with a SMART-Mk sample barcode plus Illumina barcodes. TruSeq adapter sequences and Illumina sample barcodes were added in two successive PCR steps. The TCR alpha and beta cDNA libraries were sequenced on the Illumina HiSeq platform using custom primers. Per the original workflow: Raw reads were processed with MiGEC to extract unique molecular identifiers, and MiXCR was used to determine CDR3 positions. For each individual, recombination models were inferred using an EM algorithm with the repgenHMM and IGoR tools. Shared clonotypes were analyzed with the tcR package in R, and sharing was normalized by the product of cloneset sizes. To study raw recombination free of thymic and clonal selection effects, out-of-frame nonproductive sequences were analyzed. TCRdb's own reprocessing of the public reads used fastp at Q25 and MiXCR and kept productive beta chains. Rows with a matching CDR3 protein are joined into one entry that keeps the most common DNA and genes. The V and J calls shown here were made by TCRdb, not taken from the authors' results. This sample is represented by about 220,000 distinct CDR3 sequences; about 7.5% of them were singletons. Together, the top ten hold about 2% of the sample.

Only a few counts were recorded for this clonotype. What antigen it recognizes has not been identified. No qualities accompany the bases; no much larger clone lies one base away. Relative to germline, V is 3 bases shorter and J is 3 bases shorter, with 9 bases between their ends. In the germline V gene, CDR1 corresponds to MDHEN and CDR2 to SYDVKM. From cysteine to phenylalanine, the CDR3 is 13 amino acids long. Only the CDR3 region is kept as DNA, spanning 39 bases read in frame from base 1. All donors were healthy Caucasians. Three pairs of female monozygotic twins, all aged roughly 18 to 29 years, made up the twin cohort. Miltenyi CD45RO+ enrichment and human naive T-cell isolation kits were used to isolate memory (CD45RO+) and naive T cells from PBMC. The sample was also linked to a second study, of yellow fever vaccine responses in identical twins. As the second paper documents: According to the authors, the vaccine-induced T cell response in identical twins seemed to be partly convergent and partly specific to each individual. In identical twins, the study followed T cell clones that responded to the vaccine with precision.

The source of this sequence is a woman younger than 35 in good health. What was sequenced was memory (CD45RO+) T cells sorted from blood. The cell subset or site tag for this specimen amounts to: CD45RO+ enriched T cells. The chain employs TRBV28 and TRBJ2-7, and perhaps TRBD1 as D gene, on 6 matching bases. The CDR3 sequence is CASSFQQGYEQYF. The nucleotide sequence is TGTGCCAGCAGTTTCCAACAGGGCTACGAGCAGTACTTC.